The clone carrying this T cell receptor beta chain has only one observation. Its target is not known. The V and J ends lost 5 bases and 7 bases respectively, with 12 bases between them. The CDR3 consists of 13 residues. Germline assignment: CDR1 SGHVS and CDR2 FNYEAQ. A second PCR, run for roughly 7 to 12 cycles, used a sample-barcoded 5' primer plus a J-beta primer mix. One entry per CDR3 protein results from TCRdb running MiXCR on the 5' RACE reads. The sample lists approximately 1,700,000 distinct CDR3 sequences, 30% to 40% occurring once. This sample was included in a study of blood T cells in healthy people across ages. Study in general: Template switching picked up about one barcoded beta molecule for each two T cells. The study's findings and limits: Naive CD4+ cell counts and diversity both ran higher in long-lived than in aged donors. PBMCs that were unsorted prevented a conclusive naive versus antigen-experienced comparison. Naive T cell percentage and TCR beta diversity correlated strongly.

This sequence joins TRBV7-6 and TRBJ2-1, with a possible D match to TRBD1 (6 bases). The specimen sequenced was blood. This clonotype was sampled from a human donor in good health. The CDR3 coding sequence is TGTGCCAGCAGCCCCAAGGACAGAAATGAGCAGTTCTTC. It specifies CASSPKDRNEQFF.